This TCR beta chain is from a study of T cells after posttransplantation cyclophosphamide. Method: immunoSEQ multiplex PCR; TCRdb's copy keeps in-frame clones and lacks some. The repertoire has some 15,000 clones, 75% to 80% of them found once; the top ten carry roughly a third. The sample holds one count of this clone. The antigen is not known. At one boundary the junction diverges from the germline segment, which might be a read error. The sample holds other DNA sequences that translate to the same CDR3. Germline loops: CDR1 LNHDA, CDR2 SQIVND (reference sequence). CDR3 length: 16 residues. Busulfan-fludarabine conditioning, marrow transplant, and cyclophosphamide on days +3 and +4 were administered. Study-level results: Later post-transplant blood repertoires were often dominated by donor CD8+ memory clones.

The material sequenced was CD8+ T cells sorted from PBMCs, taken 1903 days after a stem cell transplant with posttransplant cyclophosphamide. This sequence originates from a female patient in her forties or fifties who received an allogeneic stem cell transplant from a related donor, was CMV-positive, and had no GVHD. The T cells may partly be graft donor cells. V and J are TRBV19 and TRBJ2-4, with 9 bases identical to TRBD2. The CDR3 spells CASRISGGVAKNIQYF. The CDR3 region has the DNA TGTGCCAGTAGGATTAGCGGGGGAGTAGCCAAAAACATTCAATACTTC.